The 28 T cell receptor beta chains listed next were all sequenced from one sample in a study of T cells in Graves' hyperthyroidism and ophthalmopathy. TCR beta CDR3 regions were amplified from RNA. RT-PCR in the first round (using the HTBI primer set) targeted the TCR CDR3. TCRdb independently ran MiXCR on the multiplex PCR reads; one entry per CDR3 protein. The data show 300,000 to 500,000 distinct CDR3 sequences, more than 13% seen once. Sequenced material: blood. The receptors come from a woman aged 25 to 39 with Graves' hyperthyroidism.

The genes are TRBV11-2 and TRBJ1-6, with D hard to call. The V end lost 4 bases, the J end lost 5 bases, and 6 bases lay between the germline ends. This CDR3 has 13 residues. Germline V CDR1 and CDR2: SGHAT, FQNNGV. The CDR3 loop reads CASSSKNNSPLHF. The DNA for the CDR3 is TGTGCCAGCAGCTCAAAAAATAATTCACCCCTCCACTTT.

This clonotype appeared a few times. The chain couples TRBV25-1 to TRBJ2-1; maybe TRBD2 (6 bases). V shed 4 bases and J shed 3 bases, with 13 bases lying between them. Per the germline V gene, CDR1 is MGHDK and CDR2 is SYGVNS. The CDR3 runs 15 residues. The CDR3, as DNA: TGTGCCAGCAGTGGGGTCGGGAGATACTACAATGAGCAGTTCTTC. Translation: CASSGVGRYYNEQFF.

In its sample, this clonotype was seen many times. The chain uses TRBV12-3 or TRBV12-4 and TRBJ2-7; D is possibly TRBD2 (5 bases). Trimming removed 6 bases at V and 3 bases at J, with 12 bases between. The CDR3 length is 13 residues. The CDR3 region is CASSSPSGYEQYF. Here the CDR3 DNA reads TGTGCCAGCAGCTCACCGAGCGGCTACGAGCAGTACTTC.

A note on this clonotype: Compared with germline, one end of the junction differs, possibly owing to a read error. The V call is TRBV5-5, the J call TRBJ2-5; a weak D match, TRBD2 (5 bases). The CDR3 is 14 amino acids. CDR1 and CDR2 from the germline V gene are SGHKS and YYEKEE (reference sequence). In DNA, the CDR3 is TGTGCCCGCAGCTTAAGCGGCGGTAAAGAGACCCAGTACTTC. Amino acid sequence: CARSLSGGKETQYF. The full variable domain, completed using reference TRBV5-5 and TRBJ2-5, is DAGVTQSPTHLIKTRGQQVTLRCSPISGHKSVSWYQQVLGQGPQFIFQYYEKEERGRGNFPDRFSARQFPNYSSELNVNALLLGDSALYLCARSLSGGKETQYFGPGTRLLVL.

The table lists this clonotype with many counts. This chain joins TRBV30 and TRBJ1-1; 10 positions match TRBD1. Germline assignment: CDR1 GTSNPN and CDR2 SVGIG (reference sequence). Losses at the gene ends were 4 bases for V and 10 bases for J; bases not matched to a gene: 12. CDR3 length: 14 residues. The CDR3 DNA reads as TGTGCCTGGACCTGGGACAGGGGCTCTCAGGGAGCTTTCTTT. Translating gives CAWTWDRGSQGAFF.

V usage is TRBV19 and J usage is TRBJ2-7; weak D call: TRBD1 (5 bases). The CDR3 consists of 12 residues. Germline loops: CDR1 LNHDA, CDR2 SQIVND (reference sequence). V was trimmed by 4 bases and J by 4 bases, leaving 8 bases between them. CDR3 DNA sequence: TGTGCCAGTAGTAAGGACATGTACGAGCAGTACTTC. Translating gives CASSKDMYEQYF.

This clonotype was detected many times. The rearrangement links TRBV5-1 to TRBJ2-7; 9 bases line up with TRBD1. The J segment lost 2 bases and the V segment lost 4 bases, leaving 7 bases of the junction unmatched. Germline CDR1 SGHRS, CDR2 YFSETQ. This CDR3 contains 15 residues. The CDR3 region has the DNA TGCGCCAGCAGCCAACTGGGACAGGGTCCCTACGAGCAGTACTTC. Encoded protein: CASSQLGQGPYEQYF.

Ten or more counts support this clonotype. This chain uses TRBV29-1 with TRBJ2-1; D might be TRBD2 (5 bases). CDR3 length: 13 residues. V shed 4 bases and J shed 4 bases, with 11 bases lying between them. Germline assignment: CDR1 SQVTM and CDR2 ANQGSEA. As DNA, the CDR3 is TGCAGCGTTGTACAGCGGTCTTACAATGAGCAGTTCTTC. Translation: CSVVQRSYNEQFF.

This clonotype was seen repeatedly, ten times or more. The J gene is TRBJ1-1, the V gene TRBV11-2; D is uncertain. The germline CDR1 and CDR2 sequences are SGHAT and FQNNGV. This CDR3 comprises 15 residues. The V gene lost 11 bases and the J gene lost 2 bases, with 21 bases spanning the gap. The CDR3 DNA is TGTGCCCCCCCTCGACCGGCTTTCGTAAACACTGAAGCTTTCTTT. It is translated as CAPPRPAFVNTEAFF. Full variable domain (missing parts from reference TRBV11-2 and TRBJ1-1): EAGVAQSPRYKIIEKRQSVAFWCNPISGHATLYWYQQILGQGPKLLIQFQNNGVVDDSQLPKDRFSAERLKGVDSTLKIQPAKLEDSAVYLCAPPRPAFVNTEAFFGQGTRLTVV.

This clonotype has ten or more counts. CDR3 loop: CASSEDHYEQYF. In DNA, the CDR3 is TGTGCCAGCAGTGAGGACCACTACGAGCAGTACTTC. The chain employs TRBV25-1 and TRBJ2-7; D not certain. Trimming pared 3 bases from V and 3 bases from J, leaving 6 bases between. The CDR3 has 12 residues. CDR1 and CDR2 from the germline V gene are MGHDK and SYGVNS.

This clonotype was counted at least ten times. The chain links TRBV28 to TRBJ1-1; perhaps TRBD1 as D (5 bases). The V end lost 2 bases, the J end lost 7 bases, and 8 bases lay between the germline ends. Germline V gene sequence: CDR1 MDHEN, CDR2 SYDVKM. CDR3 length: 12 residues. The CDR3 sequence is CASSLGAREAFF. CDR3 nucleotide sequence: TGTGCCAGCAGTTTAGGGGCCCGTGAAGCTTTCTTT. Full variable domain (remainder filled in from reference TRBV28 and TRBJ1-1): DVKVTQSSRYLVKRTGEKVFLECVQDMDHENMFWYRQDPGLGLRLIYFSYDVKMKEKGDIPEGYSVSREKKERFSLILESASTNQTSMYLCASSLGAREAFFGQGTRLTVV.

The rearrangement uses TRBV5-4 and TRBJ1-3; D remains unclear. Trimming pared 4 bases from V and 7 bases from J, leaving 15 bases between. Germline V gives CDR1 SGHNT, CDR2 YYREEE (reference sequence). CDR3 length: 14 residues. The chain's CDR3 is CASSDPGLGNTIYF. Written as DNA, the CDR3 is TGTGCCAGCAGCGACCCGGGCCTCGGGAACACCATATATTTT. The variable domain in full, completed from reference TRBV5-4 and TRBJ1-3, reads ETGVTQSPTHLIKTRGQQVTLRCSSQSGHNTVSWYQQALGQGPQFIFQYYREEENGRGNFPPRFSGLQFPNYSSELNVNALELDDSALYLCASSDPGLGNTIYFGEGSWLTVV.

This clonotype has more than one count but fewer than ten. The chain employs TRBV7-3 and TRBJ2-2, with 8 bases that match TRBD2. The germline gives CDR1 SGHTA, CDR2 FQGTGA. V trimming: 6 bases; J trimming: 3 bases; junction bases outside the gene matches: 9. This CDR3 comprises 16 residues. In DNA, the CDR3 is TGTGCCAGCAGTCCCGGGGGGGCCCGGGACACCGGGGAGCTGTTTTTT. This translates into CASSPGGARDTGELFF.

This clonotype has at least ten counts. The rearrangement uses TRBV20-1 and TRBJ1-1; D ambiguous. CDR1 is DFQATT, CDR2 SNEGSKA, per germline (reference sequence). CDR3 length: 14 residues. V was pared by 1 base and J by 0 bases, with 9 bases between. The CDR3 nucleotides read TGCAGTGCTAGAGCTGGACGGATGAACACTGAAGCTTTCTTT. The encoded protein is CSARAGRMNTEAFF.

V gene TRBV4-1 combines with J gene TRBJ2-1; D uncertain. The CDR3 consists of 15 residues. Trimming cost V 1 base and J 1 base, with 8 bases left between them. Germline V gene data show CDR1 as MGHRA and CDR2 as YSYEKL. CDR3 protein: CASSQVLRSYNEQFF. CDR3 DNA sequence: TGCGCCAGCAGCCAAGTCCTAAGGTCCTACAATGAGCAGTTCTTC.

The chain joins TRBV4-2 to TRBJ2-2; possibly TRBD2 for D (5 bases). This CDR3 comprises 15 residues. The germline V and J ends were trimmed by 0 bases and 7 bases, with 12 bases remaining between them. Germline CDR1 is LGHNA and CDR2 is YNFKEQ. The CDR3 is CASSQEASSDGELFF. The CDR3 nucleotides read TGTGCCAGCAGCCAAGAGGCTAGCAGTGACGGGGAGCTGTTTTTT.

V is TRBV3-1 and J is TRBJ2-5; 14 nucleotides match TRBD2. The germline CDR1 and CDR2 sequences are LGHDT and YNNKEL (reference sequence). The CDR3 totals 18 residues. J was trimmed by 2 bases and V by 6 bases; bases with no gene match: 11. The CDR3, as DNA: TGTGCCAGCAGGAGAGGGGGACTAGCGGGAGTTCGGCAAGAGACCCAGTACTTC. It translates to CASRRGGLAGVRQETQYF.

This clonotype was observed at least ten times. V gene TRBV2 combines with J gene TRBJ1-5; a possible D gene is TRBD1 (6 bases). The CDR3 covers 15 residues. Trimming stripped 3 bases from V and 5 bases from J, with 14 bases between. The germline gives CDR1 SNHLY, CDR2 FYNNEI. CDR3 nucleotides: TGTGCCAGCAGTGATGGGGGGCGTGGGGATCAGCCCCAGCATTTT. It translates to CASSDGGRGDQPQHF.

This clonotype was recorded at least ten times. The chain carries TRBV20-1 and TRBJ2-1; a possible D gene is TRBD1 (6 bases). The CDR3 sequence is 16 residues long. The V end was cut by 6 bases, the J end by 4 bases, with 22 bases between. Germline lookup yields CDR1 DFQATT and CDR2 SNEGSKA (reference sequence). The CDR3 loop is CSARVASGERYNEQFF. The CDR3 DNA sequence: TGCAGTGCACGAGTCGCCTCAGGGGAACGGTACAATGAGCAGTTCTTC.

This CDR3 reads CASSLVAGGEETQYF. Written as DNA, the CDR3 is TGTGCCAGTAGCCTCGTTGCGGGAGGCGAGGAGACCCAGTACTTC. The genes are TRBV19 and TRBJ2-5; TRBD2 aligns across 8 bases. Germline V gene data show CDR1 as LNHDA and CDR2 as SQIVND (reference sequence). CDR3 length equals 15 residues. Trimming cost V 6 bases and J 5 bases; bases outside gene matches: 11.

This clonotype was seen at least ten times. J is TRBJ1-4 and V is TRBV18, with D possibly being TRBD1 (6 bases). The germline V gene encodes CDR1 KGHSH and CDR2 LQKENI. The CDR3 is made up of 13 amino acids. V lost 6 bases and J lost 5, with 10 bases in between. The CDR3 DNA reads TGTGCCAGCTCGACTACAGGGAATGAAAAACTGTTTTTT. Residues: CASSTTGNEKLFF. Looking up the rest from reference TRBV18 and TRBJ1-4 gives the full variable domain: NAGVMQNPRHLVRRRGQEARLRCSPMKGHSHVYWYRQLPEEGLKFMVYLQKENIIDESGMPKERFSAEFPKEGPSILRIQQVVRGDSAAYFCASSTTGNEKLFFGSGTQLSVL.

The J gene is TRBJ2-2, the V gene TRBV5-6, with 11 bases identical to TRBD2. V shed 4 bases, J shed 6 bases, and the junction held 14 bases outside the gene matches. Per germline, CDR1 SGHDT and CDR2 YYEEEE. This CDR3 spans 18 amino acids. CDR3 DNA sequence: TGTGCCAGCAGCCCGGCGACTGGGCTAGCGGGAGGCCCCGGGGAGCTGTTTTTT. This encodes CASSPATGLAGGPGELFF.

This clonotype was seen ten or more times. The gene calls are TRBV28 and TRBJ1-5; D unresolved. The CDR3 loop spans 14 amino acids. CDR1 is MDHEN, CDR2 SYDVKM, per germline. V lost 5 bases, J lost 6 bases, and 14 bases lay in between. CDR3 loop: CASSRKLTRQPQHF. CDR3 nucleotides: TGTGCCAGCAGTCGCAAATTGACACGTCAGCCCCAGCATTTT.

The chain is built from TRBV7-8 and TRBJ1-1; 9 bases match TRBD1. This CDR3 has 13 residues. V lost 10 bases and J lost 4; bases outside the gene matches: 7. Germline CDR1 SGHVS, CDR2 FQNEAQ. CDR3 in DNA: TGTGCCACCAAACAGGGGGCCGCCACTGAAGCTTTCTTT. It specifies CATKQGAATEAFF. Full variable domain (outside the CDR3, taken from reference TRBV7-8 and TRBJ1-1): GAGVSQSPRYKVAKRGQDVALRCDPISGHVSLFWYQQALGQGPEFLTYFQNEAQLDKSGLPSDRFFAERPEGSVSTLKIQRTQQEDSAVYLCATKQGAATEAFFGQGTRLTVV.

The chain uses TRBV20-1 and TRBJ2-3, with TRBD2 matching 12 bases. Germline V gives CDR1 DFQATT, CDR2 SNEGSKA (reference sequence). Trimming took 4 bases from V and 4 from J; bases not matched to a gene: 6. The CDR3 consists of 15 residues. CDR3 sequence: CSATPTSGRADTQYF. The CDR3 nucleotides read TGCAGTGCTACACCGACTAGCGGGAGAGCAGATACGCAGTATTTT.

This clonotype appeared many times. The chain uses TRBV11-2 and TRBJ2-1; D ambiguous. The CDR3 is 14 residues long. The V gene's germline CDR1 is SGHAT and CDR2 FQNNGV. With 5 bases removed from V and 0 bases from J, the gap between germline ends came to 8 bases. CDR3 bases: TGTGCCAGCAGCCGATTGGTCTCCTACAATGAGCAGTTCTTC. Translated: CASSRLVSYNEQFF.

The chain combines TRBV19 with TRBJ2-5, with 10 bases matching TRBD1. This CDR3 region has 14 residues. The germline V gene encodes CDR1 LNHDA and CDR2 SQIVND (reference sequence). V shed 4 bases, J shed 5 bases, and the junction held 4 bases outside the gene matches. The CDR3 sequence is CASSTTGGSETQYF. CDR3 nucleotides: TGTGCCAGTAGTACGACAGGGGGCTCGGAGACCCAGTACTTC.

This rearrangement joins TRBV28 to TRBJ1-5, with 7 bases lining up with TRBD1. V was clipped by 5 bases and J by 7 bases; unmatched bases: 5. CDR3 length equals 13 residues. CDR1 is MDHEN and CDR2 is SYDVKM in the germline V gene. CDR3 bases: TGTGCCAGCAGTGACAGGGAAACGCAGCCCCAGCATTTT. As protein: CASSDRETQPQHF.